This record looks at one T cell receptor (beta chain) sequence and its context. Antigen: not known. CDR1 is MNHEY, CDR2 SVGEGT, per germline. V gave up 4 bases and J gave up 7 bases, with 14 bases separating them. The CDR3 is made up of 14 amino acids. The sample belongs to a study of CD8+CD57+ T cells in acquired aplastic anemia. Study-level background: When averaged, DNA from sorted CD4+ and CD8+ cells came to 3.2 ug. Study-level results: Between patients and controls, CD8+ Simpson's diversity did not vary significantly.

CDR3 and TCR beta VDJ profiling relied on a genomic DNA template. In TCRdb, the reads were re-called with MiXCR into one record per CDR3 protein. The sample has about 180,000 distinct CDR3 sequences; about half are singletons. This chain uses TRBV6-2 or TRBV6-3 with TRBJ1-5, with D possibly being TRBD1 (5 bases). The TCR was taken from a human donor in good health. Sequencing was done on a sample of sorted CD4+, CD8+, or CD8+CD57+ T cells (not recorded which) from PBMCs. The CDR3 is CASSWTSRGQPQHF. The CDR3 coding sequence is TGTGCCAGCAGTTGGACATCACGGGGCCAGCCCCAGCATTTT.